This is a list of T cell receptor beta chains from one sample in a study of patients and donors after allogeneic stem cell transplantation. TCRdb reprocessed the RT-PCR reads via MiXCR and lists one record per CDR3 protein. The sample records about a million distinct CDR3 sequences, around 17% being singletons. Sequencing input: blood, either unsorted or a sorted T cell fraction (not recorded which). The receptors stem from a human donor who was either an allogeneic HSCT recipient or a stem cell or donor lymphocyte infusion donor (not recorded which). It is not recorded whose cells these are; they may come from a transplant donor. CDR3s include the opening cysteine and the closing phenylalanine or tryptophan. The D gene is left open where the match is weak. Some rows have no size entry. The others give once, few or many, or a class for an expanded clone.

TRBV20-1,TRBJ2-3,TRBD2,few,TGCAGTGCTAGTGTGGGACTAGCGGGAGAGGATACGCAGTATTTT,CSASVGLAGEDTQYF
TRBV19,TRBJ1-1,TRBD1,.,TGTGCCAGTAGTATAGGCAGGGGGAATGAAGCTTTCTTT,CASSIGRGNEAFF
TRBV6-2/TRBV6-3,TRBJ2-7,.,.,TGTGCCAGCAAACTCACGCCGGGATCTACCTACGAGCAGTACTTC,CASKLTPGSTYEQYF
TRBV5-6,TRBJ1-1,.,few,TGTGCCAGCAGCTTGAGGTACGGCACTGAAGCTTTCTTT,CASSLRYGTEAFF
TRBV20-1,TRBJ1-4,.,many,TGCAGTGCTAGATCAATATATCGGGGGCGCTTCAGTGAAAAACTGTTTTTT,CSARSIYRGRFSEKLFF
TRBV12-3/TRBV12-4,TRBJ1-2,.,few,TGTGCCAGCAGTTTCTCAGGGTCCGCCTATGGCTACACCTTC,CASSFSGSAYGYTF
TRBV27,TRBJ2-7,.,few,TGTGCCAGCAGTTTTAGAGAAGGGGACGAGCAGTACTTC,CASSFREGDEQYF
TRBV6-5,TRBJ2-1,TRBD2,.,TGTGCCAGCAGTTACCCGGGACTAGCGGGGAAGGGTGAGCAGTTCTTC,CASSYPGLAGKGEQFF
TRBV7-9,TRBJ2-4,TRBD2,many,TGTGCCAGCAGCTTACAAGGGAGGGACATTCAGTACTTC,CASSLQGRDIQYF
TRBV5-1,TRBJ1-2,TRBD1,.,TGCGCCAGCAGCGCGGCCGGGACAGGGATCGGCTACACCTTC,CASSAAGTGIGYTF
TRBV12-3/TRBV12-4,TRBJ1-1,.,.,TGTGCCAGCAGTTTAGTTGGTCTTCTGGGGGCGGGCATGAACACTGAAGCTTTCTTT,CASSLVGLLGAGMNTEAFF
TRBV2,TRBJ2-1,.,.,TGTGCCAGCAGTGAACCCCAGACTGTCTACAATGAGCAGTTCTTC,CASSEPQTVYNEQFF
TRBV16,TRBJ1-5,.,.,TGTGCCAGCAGCCAATCTCGTGGTCAGCCCCAGCATTTT,CASSQSRGQPQHF
TRBV9,TRBJ1-2,.,few,TGTGCCAGCAGCGTAGATAGCGGGCGGTTTGGCTACACCTTC,CASSVDSGRFGYTF
TRBV15,TRBJ1-2,.,.,TGTGCCACCAGCACTAATGGCTACACCTTC,CATSTNGYTF
TRBV20-1,TRBJ1-5,TRBD1,few,TGCAGTGCTAGCGGGACAGGCGGTAGCAATCAGCCCCAGCATTTT,CSASGTGGSNQPQHF